This TCR beta chain was observed in a study of memory CD4+ T cells and cytomegalovirus serostatus. Germline CDR1 and CDR2: SQVTM and ANQGSEA. The CDR3 covers 19 residues. V lost 1 base, J lost 8 bases, and 27 bases lay in between. Single viable CD3+CD4+CD8-CD45RO+ cells were sorted as the memory CD4+ T cells. Sequenced by immunoSEQ multiplex PCR; TCRdb stores in-frame clones only, minus some. This table holds fewer than 40,000 clones, approximately 79% found once. Sequencing was performed on memory CD4+ T cells from blood. The chain joins TRBV29-1 to TRBJ1-6, with D tentatively TRBD1 (5 bases). The sequence came from an adult in good health and CMV-seropositive. This chain's CDR3 is CSVEVGEGKWTHGDSPLHF. DNA of the CDR3: TGCAGCGTTGAAGTAGGGGAGGGAAAATGGACTCACGGAGATTCACCCCTCCACTTT.